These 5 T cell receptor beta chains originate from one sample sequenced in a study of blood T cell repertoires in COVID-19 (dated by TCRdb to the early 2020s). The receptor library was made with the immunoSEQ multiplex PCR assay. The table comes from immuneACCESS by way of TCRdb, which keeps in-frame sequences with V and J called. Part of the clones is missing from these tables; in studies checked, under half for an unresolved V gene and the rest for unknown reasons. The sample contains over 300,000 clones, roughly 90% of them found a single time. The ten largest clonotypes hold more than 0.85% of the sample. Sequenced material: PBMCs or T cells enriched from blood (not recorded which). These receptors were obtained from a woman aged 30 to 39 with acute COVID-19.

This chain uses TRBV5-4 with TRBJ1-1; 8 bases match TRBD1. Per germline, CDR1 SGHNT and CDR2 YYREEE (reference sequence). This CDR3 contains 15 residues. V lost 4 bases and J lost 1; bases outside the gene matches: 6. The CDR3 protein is CASSDRTGPNTEAFF. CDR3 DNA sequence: TGTGCCAGCAGCGATCGGACAGGGCCGAACACTGAAGCTTTCTTT.

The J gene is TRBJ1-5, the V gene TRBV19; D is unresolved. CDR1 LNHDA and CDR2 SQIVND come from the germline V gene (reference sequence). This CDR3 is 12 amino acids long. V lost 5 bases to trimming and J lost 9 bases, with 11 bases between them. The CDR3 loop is CASSVWTGPQHF. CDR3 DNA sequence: TGTGCCAGTAGTGTCTGGACTGGGCCCCAGCATTTT.

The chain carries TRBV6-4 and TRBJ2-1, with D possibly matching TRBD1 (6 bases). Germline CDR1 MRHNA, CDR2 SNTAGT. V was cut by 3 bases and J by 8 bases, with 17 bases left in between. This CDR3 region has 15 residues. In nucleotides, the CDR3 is TGTGCCAGCAGTGAGACGGGGACAAGGGGCGATGAGCAGTTCTTC. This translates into CASSETGTRGDEQFF.

CDR3 amino acids: CSVAGGNLRGATGNEQFF. The CDR3 region has the DNA TGCAGCGTTGCAGGGGGTAACCTGCGGGGGGCCACGGGCAATGAGCAGTTCTTC. The rearrangement links TRBV29-1 to TRBJ2-1, with a tentative D call TRBD2 (8 bases). Germline values: CDR1 SQVTM, CDR2 ANQGSEA. Trimming cost V 4 bases and J 6 bases, with 28 bases left between them. The CDR3 has 18 residues.

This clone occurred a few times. The CDR3 protein is CASSPPVTGDPYGYTF. The CDR3, as DNA: TGTGCCAGCTCACCACCGGTGACAGGGGATCCCTATGGCTACACCTTC. The chain couples TRBV18 to TRBJ1-2, with 8 nucleotides matching TRBD1. V was clipped by 0 bases and J by 4 bases; unmatched bases: 7. The CDR3 contains 16 residues. Germline CDR1 and CDR2: KGHSH and LQKENI. The complete variable domain, with remaining parts taken from reference TRBV18 and TRBJ1-2, reads NAGVMQNPRHLVRRRGQEARLRCSPMKGHSHVYWYRQLPEEGLKFMVYLQKENIIDESGMPKERFSAEFPKEGPSILRIQQVVRGDSAAYFCASSPPVTGDPYGYTFGSGTRLTVV.